This T cell receptor (beta chain) comes out of a study of blood T cell repertoires in COVID-19. Study-level information: Samples representing acute and convalescent COVID-19 were sourced from the United States, Italy and Spain. PBMCs, B-cell-depleted T cells, or T cells were the source of the cDNA or gDNA that made up the material.

Sequenced by immunoSEQ multiplex PCR; TCRdb stores in-frame clones only, minus some. This table holds a few hundred thousand clones, roughly 89% found once. The sequence came from a man younger than 40 with acute or convalescent COVID-19. Sequenced material: peripheral blood.

CDR3 protein: CAGSTSYEQYF. The CDR3, as DNA: TGTGCCGGGTCGACTTCCTACGAGCAGTACTTC. The J gene is TRBJ2-7, the V gene TRBV27; D ambiguous. The CDR3 has 11 residues. Deletions cut 11 bases from V and 1 base from J, with 9 bases between. Germline V gene sequence: CDR1 MNHEY, CDR2 SMNVEV (reference sequence).